The source of this T cell receptor beta chain is a study of identical twins' blood T cells. The CDR3 has 15 amino acids. V was trimmed by 3 bases and J by 3 bases, leaving 14 bases between them. CDR1 and CDR2 from the germline V gene are KGHSH and LQKENI. The donors were healthy female monozygous twins, three pairs in total. TCRdb fed the 5' RACE reads into MiXCR, producing one record per CDR3 protein. The sample records roughly 380,000 distinct CDR3 sequences, over 25% being singletons. This clonotype was obtained from a woman aged 18-50 years in good health. This chain links TRBV18 with TRBJ1-1, with D uncertain. What was sequenced was PBMCs. CDR3 sequence: CASSPSFGSDTEAFF. The DNA for the CDR3 is TGTGCCAGCTCACCTTCTTTTGGATCCGACACTGAAGCTTTCTTT.